The T cell receptor beta chain under discussion was sequenced for a study of graft-versus-host responses after intestinal transplantation (dated by TCRdb to 2020 to 2022). Looking at the study overall: The transplants that recipients got were multivisceral, liver-intestinal, or isolated intestinal. Every recipient was given anti-thymocyte globulin induction, then maintenance tacrolimus and steroids for roughly three years. After intestinal transplantation, graft-versus-host and host-versus-graft alloreactive T cell clones in the graft, circulation and bone marrow were tracked using bulk TCR-beta CDR3 sequencing. Alloreactive clones were identified by sequencing pre-transplant mixed lymphocyte reaction products and comparing them with unstimulated pre-transplant donor and recipient T cells. The cohort enrolled 24 intestinal transplant recipients, one of whom was a retransplant, and 3 patients without pretransplant specimens were excluded. Donor T cell macrochimerism was defined as a peak of at least 4% donor T cells among recipient peripheral blood mononuclear cells. Rather than being sequenced by the commercial service, samples from a few later patients were sequenced in-house on an Illumina MiSeq and processed with MiXCR. Study-wide findings and limitations: Conclusions were limited by the relatively low number and heterogeneity of intestinal transplant patients. GvH clones turned up in recipient bone marrow, with some appearing earlier in ileal mucosa or blood, a pattern consistent with an intestinal mucosal origin. In patients with donor T cell macrochimerism, the allografts had high GvH to HvG T cell clonal ratios. Early after transplant, peak levels of circulating GvH clones were found to be associated with declines in HvG clones.

The library was prepared using the immunoSEQ multiplex PCR assay. In most patients, genomic DNA was isolated using the Qiagen DNeasy Blood and Tissue Kit and sent frozen to Adaptive Biotechnologies for TCR sequencing. For most patients, high-throughput TCR-beta CDR3 sequencing of genomic DNA was performed by Adaptive Biotechnologies. Processing in the source paper ran as follows. TCR sequencing data were retrieved from Adaptive's ImmunoSEQ software for some 19 patients, whereas a few other patients were processed with MiXCR and VDJtools. CD4 versus CD8 sorting errors were corrected by removing sequences found in both subsets at a frequency ratio below 5:1. CDR3 nucleotide sequences shared between donor and recipient were removed because their origin could not be assigned. At least 2-fold expansion over unstimulated cells and a minimum CFSE-low frequency of 0.002% (template counts) or 0.001% (read counts) were required for clones to be classified as alloreactive. Mappable clones were those detected in sequenced pre-transplant spleen, lymph node, or MLR CFSE-low populations of the donor or recipient. The cumulative frequency of alloreactive clones was calculated as a percentage of all sequences, weighted by copy number. TCRdb retrieved this table from immuneACCESS and kept in-frame rearrangements only. Not all clones are present; in checked studies, unresolved V genes account for under half, and no reason is known for the remainder. V, J and clone size are those of that table, while D and trimming were read from the DNA. The sample table lists 85,000 to 95,000 clones, 93% of them with a count of one. The biggest ten clones account for roughly 2% of the sample.

Explained via the paper, the time point label denotes: cells obtained before transplantation from donor or recipient. CD3+CD4+ and CD3+CD8+ populations were FACS-sorted from unstimulated pre-transplant donor and recipient cells taken from spleen or lymph nodes. As to this clone: Its antigen target is currently unknown. Qualities for individual bases were not recorded, and no much larger clone is one base off.

Clipping removes 4 bases from V and 3 bases from J, with 3 as the unmatched junction base count. The germline V gene gives CDR1 as SGHTA and CDR2 as FQGNSA. The CDR3 measures 13 amino acids from cysteine to phenylalanine. Just the 39-base CDR3 DNA is kept, in frame starting at base 1. This receptor was obtained from a human donor who received an intestinal transplant. The sample here was unstimulated CD8+ T cells sorted from spleen or lymph node cells, taken before intestinal transplant. The sequence is built from TRBV7-2 and TRBJ2-7; 7 central nucleotides agree with TRBD1. The DNA sequence follows: TGTGCCAGCAGCTCAGGGACAGACTACGAGCAGTACTTC. It is translated as CASSSGTDYEQYF.